These T cell receptor beta chains were read from a single sample in a study of sequential checkpoint blockade in melanoma. The protocol was immunoSEQ multiplex PCR, while the TCRdb copy is restricted to in-frame clones and leaves out a portion. Of roughly 3,200 clones in the sample, 15% to 20% were seen once. The sequencing here drew on tumor tissue (inferred from file names), taken from a patient given nivolumab and ipilimumab in sequence. The receptors shown here come from a human donor with melanoma. CDR3s include the opening cysteine and the closing phenylalanine or tryptophan. D genes are given only for firm matches. Clone size is not always given. Where it is, it says once, few, many or a class for expanded clones.

v_gene	abundance	j_gene	d_gene	CDR3aa	CDR3nt
TRBV11-3	medium-sized	TRBJ2-1	TRBD2	CASSPRLAGGFNEQFF	TGTGCCAGCAGCCCTCGACTAGCGGGGGGCTTCAATGAGCAGTTCTTC
TRBV6-8	many	TRBJ2-3	.	CASSDGTDTDTQYF	TGTGCCAGCAGTGACGGGACGGACACAGATACGCAGTATTTT
TRBV5-1	.	TRBJ1-1	.	CASSLGQVSTEAFF	TGCGCCAGCAGCTTGGGACAGGTTTCCACTGAAGCTTTCTTT
TRBV18	.	TRBJ1-1	.	CASSPPLGLNTEAFF	TGTGCCAGCTCACCACCCTTGGGGCTAAACACTGAAGCTTTCTTT
TRBV25-1	.	TRBJ1-5	TRBD1	CASSGTGGGQPQHF	TGTGCCAGCAGTGGGACAGGGGGCGGACAGCCCCAGCATTTT
TRBV6-8	medium-sized	TRBJ1-5	.	CAGGTLKDQPQHF	TGTGCCGGGGGGACACTGAAAGATCAGCCCCAGCATTTT
TRBV5-1	.	TRBJ2-3	TRBD1	CASSLEPGQGPFGTQYF	TGCGCCAGCAGCTTGGAACCGGGACAGGGACCATTTGGTACGCAGTATTTT
TRBV6-8	few	TRBJ2-7	.	CASSYPPQEQYF	TGTGCCAGCAGTTACCCCCCTCAGGAGCAGTACTTC
TRBV19	.	TRBJ1-2	.	CASSIGGDYGYTF	TGTGCCAGTAGTATCGGTGGGGATTATGGCTACACCTTC
TRBV5-1	few	TRBJ2-1	TRBD2	CASSLGLAGGYNEQFF	TGCGCCAGCAGCTTGGGGCTAGCGGGGGGCTACAATGAGCAGTTCTTC
TRBV6-8	.	TRBJ2-4	.	CASSSSGTSTDIQYF	TGTGCCAGCAGTTCCTCCGGGACGTCCACCGACATTCAGTACTTC
TRBV11-3	few	TRBJ1-4	.	CASSLEMERGEKLFF	TGTGCCAGCAGCTTAGAGATGGAGAGGGGAGAAAAACTGTTTTTT
TRBV6-8	few	TRBJ1-1	.	CASSWGEQVAEAFF	TGTGCCAGCAGTTGGGGGGAGCAGGTCGCTGAAGCTTTCTTT
TRBV6-8	medium-sized	TRBJ1-1	.	CASSDTGWSTEAFF	TGTGCCAGCAGTGACACGGGGTGGAGCACTGAAGCTTTCTTT
TRBV11-3	many	TRBJ1-4	TRBD1	CASSLLPGQVNEKLFF	TGTGCCAGCAGCCTTTTACCGGGACAGGTGAATGAAAAACTGTTTTTT
TRBV11-3	medium-sized	TRBJ1-2	.	CASSFSLQGNYGYTF	TGTGCCAGCAGCTTTTCCCTCCAGGGTAACTATGGCTACACCTTC
TRBV19	.	TRBJ2-7	.	CASSYRDYEQYF	TGTGCCAGTAGCTACAGGGACTACGAGCAGTACTTC
TRBV9	medium-sized	TRBJ2-1	.	CASSVAGSAAGEQFF	TGTGCCAGCAGCGTAGCCGGTAGCGCGGCCGGTGAGCAGTTCTTC
TRBV9	large	TRBJ2-1	.	CASSHIDNEQFF	TGTGCCAGCAGCCATATAGACAATGAGCAGTTCTTC
TRBV15	once	TRBJ2-1	.	CATSRDLQGAEQFF	TGTGCCACCAGCAGAGATCTACAGGGCGCTGAGCAGTTCTTC
TRBV11-3	few	TRBJ2-3	TRBD2	CASSSEGLAEPTDTQYF	TGTGCCAGCAGCTCAGAAGGACTAGCGGAGCCCACAGATACGCAGTATTTT
TRBV7-4	many	TRBJ2-3	.	CASSPFYGDTQYF	TGTGCCAGCAGCCCCTTTTATGGAGATACGCAGTATTTT
TRBV28	.	TRBJ1-5	.	CASSLGVGGGQPQHF	TGTGCCAGCAGTTTGGGGGTGGGAGGGGGTCAGCCCCAGCATTTT
TRBV19	.	TRBJ1-1	TRBD1	CASSLDRATNTEAFF	TGTGCCAGTAGTCTGGACAGGGCGACGAACACTGAAGCTTTCTTT
TRBV5-1	.	TRBJ2-1	TRBD2	CASSLAHREVDNEQFF	TGCGCCAGCAGCTTGGCCCACCGGGAGGTGGACAATGAGCAGTTCTTC
TRBV19	medium-sized	TRBJ1-5	.	CASSWGALSNQPQHF	TGTGCCAGTTCATGGGGGGCATTAAGCAATCAGCCCCAGCATTTT
TRBV28	few	TRBJ2-1	.	CASSPAPLTGLDNEQFF	TGTGCCAGCAGCCCGGCGCCGTTGACGGGACTCGACAATGAGCAGTTCTTC
TRBV29-1	few	TRBJ1-4	.	CSVVGRESNEKLFF	TGCAGCGTTGTAGGCAGGGAATCTAATGAAAAACTGTTTTTT
TRBV19	.	TRBJ1-5	.	CASSILVGGNDIQPQHF	TGTGCCAGTAGTATTCTTGTGGGAGGCAACGACATCCAGCCCCAGCATTTT
TRBV5-1	.	TRBJ1-1	.	CASSLKSRNTEAFF	TGCGCCAGCAGCTTAAAAAGTAGGAACACTGAAGCTTTCTTT
TRBV6-1	medium-sized	TRBJ1-2	.	CASSEGDMGYGYTF	TGTGCCAGCAGTGAAGGGGATATGGGCTATGGCTACACCTTC
TRBV9	.	TRBJ1-5	.	CASSLRGYSNQPQHF	TGTGCCAGCAGCCTAAGAGGTTATAGCAATCAGCCCCAGCATTTT
TRBV11-3	medium-sized	TRBJ1-1	.	CASSPTELGFGAFF	TGTGCCAGCAGCCCTACCGAACTCGGGTTCGGAGCTTTCTTT
TRBV9	few	TRBJ1-1	.	CASSVGVGSEAFF	TGTGCCAGCAGCGTTGGTGTCGGTAGTGAAGCTTTCTTT
TRBV6-8	few	TRBJ2-2	TRBD2	CASSDLAGGTGELFF	TGTGCCAGCAGTGACCTAGCGGGGGGCACCGGGGAGCTGTTTTTT
TRBV6-8	few	TRBJ1-1	.	CASSYSIGGVEAFF	TGTGCCAGCAGTTACTCGATTGGAGGGGTTGAAGCTTTCTTT
TRBV9	few	TRBJ2-5	.	CASSVALGAQETQYF	TGTGCCAGCAGCGTAGCTCTCGGGGCCCAAGAGACCCAGTACTTC
TRBV19	.	TRBJ1-6	.	CASSPKGWNSPLHF	TGTGCCAGTAGCCCCAAGGGGTGGAATTCACCCCTCCACTTT
TRBV11-3	.	TRBJ1-1	TRBD1	CASSIPTGGTEAFF	TGTGCCAGCAGCATACCGACAGGGGGAACTGAAGCTTTCTTT
TRBV11-3	many	TRBJ1-2	.	CASSLAAQGIYGYTF	TGTGCCAGCAGCTTGGCTGCGCAGGGTATCTATGGCTACACCTTC
TRBV5-1	.	TRBJ2-2	.	CASRLEGGGGELFF	TGCGCCAGCAGACTCGAGGGGGGAGGCGGGGAGCTGTTTTTT
TRBV11-3	many	TRBJ1-1	.	CASSVGTLGVEAFF	TGTGCCAGCAGCGTCGGGACCTTGGGGGTAGAAGCTTTCTTT
TRBV28	few	TRBJ1-6	.	CASSLRGNFLNSPLHF	TGTGCCAGCAGTTTAAGGGGCAACTTTTTAAATTCACCCCTCCACTTT
TRBV11-3	many	TRBJ2-2	TRBD2	CASSPVSAGANTGELFF	TGTGCCAGCAGCCCCGTTTCGGCGGGGGCGAACACCGGGGAGCTGTTTTTT
TRBV11-3	medium-sized	TRBJ1-2	.	CASSRGGPEYGYTF	TGTGCCAGCAGCCGGGGCGGCCCGGAGTATGGCTACACCTTC